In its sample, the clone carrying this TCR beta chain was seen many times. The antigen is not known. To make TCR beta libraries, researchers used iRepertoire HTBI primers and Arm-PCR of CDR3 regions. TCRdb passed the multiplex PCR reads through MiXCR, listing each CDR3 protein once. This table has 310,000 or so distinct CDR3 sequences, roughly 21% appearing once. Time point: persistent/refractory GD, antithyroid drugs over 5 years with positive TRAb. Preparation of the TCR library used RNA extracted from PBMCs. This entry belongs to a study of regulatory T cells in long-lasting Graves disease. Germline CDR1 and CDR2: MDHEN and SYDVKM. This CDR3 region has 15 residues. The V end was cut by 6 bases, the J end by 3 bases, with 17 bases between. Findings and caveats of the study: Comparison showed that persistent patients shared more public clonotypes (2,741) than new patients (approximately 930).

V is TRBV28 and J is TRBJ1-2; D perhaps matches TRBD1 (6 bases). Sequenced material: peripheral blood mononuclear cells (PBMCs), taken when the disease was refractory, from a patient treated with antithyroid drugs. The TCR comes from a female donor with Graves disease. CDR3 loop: CASSTRQARYYGYTF. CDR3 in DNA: TGTGCCAGCAGCACTCGACAGGCTAGGTACTATGGCTACACCTTC.